This TCR beta chain was sequenced in a study of blood T cell repertoires in COVID-19. Looked up from germline, CDR1 is MNHEY and CDR2 is SMNVEV (reference sequence). V trimming: 3 bases; J trimming: 2 bases; junction bases outside the gene matches: 8. The length of the CDR3 is 16 residues. The assay was immunoSEQ multiplex PCR, and TCRdb's table has in-frame clones only and misses some. The sample lists about 200,000 clones, approximately 81% occurring once. This clonotype originated in a woman older than 75 with acute or convalescent COVID-19. This chain joins TRBV27 and TRBJ2-3; TRBD2 agrees at 7 bases. Sequences were obtained from peripheral blood. CDR3: CASSFIRGVSTDTQYF. In DNA form, the CDR3 reads TGTGCCAGCAGTTTCATACGGGGGGTATCCACAGATACGCAGTATTTT.